This TCR beta chain was observed in a study of beta chain features in type 1 diabetes. V shed 0 bases and J 5 bases; nucleotides not matched to a gene: 6. Per germline, CDR1 GTSNPN and CDR2 SVGIG (reference sequence). This CDR3 spans 15 amino acids. The study's findings and limits: PCR may have favored shorter templates equally in patients and controls. Naive, central memory and Treg TCRB repertoires seemed to resemble each other more closely in patients than they did in healthy donors. Shortening that was moderate but significant affected the TCRB CDR3s of Type 1 diabetes patients in all four CD4+ subsets.

Notes on this clone: Its antigen is not known.

Expressed TCRB transcripts were sequenced because the isolated RNA had all been reverse transcribed beforehand. TCRdb's table, derived via immunoSEQ multiplex PCR, lists solely in-frame clones and lacks some. The sample comprises over 200,000 clones, about a tenth of which are singletons, and over 0.015% rests with the top ten. This clonotype was sampled from a man aged 25-45 years with type 1 diabetes. The sequenced material came from naive CD4+ T cells from blood. The chain carries TRBV30 and TRBJ2-5; the match to TRBD1 covers 10 bases. CDR3 loop: CAWSVLGGQGETQYF. DNA for the CDR3: TGTGCCTGGAGTGTACTGGGGGGACAGGGGGAGACCCAGTACTTC. The full variable domain, its missing parts supplied by reference TRBV30 and TRBJ2-5, is SQTIHQWPATLVQPVGSPLSLECTVEGTSNPNLYWYRQAAGRGLQLLFYSVGIGQISSEVPQNLSASRPQDRQFILSSKKLLLSDSGFYLCAWSVLGGQGETQYFGPGTRLLVL.